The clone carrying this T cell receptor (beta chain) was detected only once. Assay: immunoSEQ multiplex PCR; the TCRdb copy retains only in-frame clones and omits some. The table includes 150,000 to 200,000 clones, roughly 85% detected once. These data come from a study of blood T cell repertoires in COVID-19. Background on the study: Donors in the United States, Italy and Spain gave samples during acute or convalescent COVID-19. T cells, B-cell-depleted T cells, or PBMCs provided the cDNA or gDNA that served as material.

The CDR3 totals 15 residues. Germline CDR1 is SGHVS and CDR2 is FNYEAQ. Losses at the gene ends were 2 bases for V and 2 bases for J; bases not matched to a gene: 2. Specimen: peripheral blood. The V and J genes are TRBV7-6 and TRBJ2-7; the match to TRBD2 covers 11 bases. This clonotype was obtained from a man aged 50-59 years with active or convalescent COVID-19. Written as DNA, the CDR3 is TGTGCCAGCAGCTTACAACTAGCGGGAGCCTACGAGCAGTACTTC. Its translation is CASSLQLAGAYEQYF.